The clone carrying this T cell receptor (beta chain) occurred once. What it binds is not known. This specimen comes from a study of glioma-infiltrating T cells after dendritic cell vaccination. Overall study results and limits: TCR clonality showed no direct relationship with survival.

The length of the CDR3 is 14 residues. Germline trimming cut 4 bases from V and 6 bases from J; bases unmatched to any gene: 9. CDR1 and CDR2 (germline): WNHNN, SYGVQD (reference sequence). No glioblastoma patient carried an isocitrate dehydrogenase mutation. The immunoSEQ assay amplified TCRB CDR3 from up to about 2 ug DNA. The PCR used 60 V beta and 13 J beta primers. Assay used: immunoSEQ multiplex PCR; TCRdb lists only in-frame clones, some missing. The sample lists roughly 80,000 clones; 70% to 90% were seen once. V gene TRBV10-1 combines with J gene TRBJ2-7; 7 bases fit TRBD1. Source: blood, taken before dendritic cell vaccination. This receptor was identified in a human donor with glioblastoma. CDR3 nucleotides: TGCGCCAGCAGTGTTCGACAGGGAAGCGGCGAGCAGTACTTC. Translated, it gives CASSVRQGSGEQYF.